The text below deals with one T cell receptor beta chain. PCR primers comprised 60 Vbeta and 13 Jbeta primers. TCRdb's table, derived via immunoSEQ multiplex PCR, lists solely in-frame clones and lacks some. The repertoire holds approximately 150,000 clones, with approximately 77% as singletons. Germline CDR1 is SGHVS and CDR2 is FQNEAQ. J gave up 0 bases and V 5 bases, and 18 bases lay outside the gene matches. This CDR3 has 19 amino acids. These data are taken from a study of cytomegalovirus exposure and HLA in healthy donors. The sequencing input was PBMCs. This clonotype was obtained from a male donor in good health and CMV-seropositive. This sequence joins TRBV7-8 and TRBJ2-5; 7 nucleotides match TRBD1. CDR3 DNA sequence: TGTGCCAGCAGCGATCCAAAGTTCCGGGACAGATTAAACCAAGAGACCCAGTACTTC. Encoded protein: CASSDPKFRDRLNQETQYF.